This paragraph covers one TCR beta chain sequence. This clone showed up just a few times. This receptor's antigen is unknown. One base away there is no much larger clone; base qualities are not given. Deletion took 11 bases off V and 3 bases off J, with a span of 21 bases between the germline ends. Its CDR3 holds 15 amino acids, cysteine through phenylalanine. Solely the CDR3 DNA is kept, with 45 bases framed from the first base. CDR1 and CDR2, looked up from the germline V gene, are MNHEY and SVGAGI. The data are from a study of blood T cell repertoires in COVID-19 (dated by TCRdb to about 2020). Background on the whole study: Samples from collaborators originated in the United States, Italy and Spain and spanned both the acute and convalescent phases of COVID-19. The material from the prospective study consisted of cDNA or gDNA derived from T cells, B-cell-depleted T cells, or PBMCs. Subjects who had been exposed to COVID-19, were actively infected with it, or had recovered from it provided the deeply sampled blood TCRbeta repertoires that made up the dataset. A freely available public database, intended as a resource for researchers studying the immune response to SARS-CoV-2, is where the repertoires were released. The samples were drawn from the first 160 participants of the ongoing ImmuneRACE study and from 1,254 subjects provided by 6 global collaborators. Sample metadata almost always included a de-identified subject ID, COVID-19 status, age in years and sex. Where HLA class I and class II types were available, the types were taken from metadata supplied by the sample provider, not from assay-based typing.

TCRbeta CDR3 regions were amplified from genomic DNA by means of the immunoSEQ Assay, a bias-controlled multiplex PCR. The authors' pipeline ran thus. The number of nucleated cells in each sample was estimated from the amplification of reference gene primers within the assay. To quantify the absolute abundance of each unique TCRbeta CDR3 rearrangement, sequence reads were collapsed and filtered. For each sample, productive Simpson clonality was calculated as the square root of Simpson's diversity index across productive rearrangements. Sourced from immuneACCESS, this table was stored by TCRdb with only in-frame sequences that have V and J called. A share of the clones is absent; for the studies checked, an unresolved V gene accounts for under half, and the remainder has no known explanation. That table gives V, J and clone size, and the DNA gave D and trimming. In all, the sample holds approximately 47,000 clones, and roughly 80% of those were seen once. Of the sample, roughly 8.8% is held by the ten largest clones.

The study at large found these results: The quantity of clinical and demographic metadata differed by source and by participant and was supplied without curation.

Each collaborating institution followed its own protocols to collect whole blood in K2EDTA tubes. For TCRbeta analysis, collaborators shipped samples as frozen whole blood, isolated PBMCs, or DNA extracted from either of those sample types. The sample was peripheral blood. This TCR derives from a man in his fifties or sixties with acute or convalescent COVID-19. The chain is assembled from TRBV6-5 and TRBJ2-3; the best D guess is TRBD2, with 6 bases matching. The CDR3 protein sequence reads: CAGKAGYGGTDTQYF. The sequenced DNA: TGTGCCGGGAAGGCAGGGTATGGGGGGACAGATACGCAGTATTTT.